Below are 3 T cell receptor beta chains sequenced from a single sample in a study of CXCR3-negative and CXCR3-positive naive CD8 T cells. The method, 5' RACE with UMI labels, was used to prepare the TRB cDNA libraries. TCRdb re-called the 5' RACE reads; every CDR3 protein appears as one record, without DNA. The listing records tens of thousands of distinct CDR3 sequences. The sample comprised memory CD8+ T cells from blood. The receptors shown here come from a human donor in good health. Some clones in this sample may be carry-over from other donors' samples.

The chain couples TRBV6-1 to TRBJ2-1; no DNA is available, so the TRBD1 call from TCRdb remains unchecked. The CDR3 runs 16 residues. Looked up from germline, CDR1 is MNHNS and CDR2 is SASEGT. The CDR3: CASSVDRGGAYNEQFF.

The chain links TRBV6-4 to TRBJ2-2. Germline V gives CDR1 MRHNA, CDR2 SNTAGT. The length of the CDR3 is 12 residues. The CDR3 spells CASSEDTGELFF.

This CDR3 reads CASSTPGGASHEQYF. The chain has TRBV6-5 and TRBJ2-7; TCRdb lists TRBD1, though no DNA is available to test this call. Germline V gives CDR1 MNHEY, CDR2 SVGAGI. CDR3 length equals 15 residues.